This paragraph reports one T cell receptor (beta chain). V lost 4 bases and J lost 4; bases outside the gene matches: 14. Germline V lookup: CDR1 LNHDA, CDR2 SQIVND (reference sequence). CDR3 length: 18 residues. This sample stems from a study of T cell changes during pregnancy in multiple sclerosis. Repertoires were generated with immunoSEQ multiplex PCR, while TCRdb's copy carries only in-frame clones and drops some. The sample carries around 80,000 clones, 90% to 95% recorded once. The V call is TRBV19, the J call TRBJ2-3, with 10 positions matching TRBD2. This clonotype originated in a female donor with multiple sclerosis, enrolled in a pregnancy study. The material was peripheral blood, obtained before pregnancy. CDR3 region: CASSTLSGGGGGADTQYF. In DNA form, the CDR3 reads TGTGCCAGTAGTACCCTCAGCGGGGGGGGCGGAGGGGCAGATACGCAGTATTTT.